This T cell receptor beta chain was captured in a study of T cell responses to AZD1222 COVID-19 vaccine. Study summary: Combined were second doses at about 4 or about 12 weeks. Study observations and caveats: Spike-specific TCRs gained breadth and depth after people received two AZD1222 doses. Reports indicate that nearly half of spike-specific TCRs are directed at unmutated variant regions. Clonal diversity was possibly underestimated, and the donors were mostly white British, with more females.

A note on this clone: The target antigen is unknown.

The CDR3 spans 13 residues. Trimming cost V 6 bases and J 0 bases, with 9 bases left between them. Germline V gene sequence: CDR1 DFQATT, CDR2 SNEGSKA (reference sequence). The data were produced by immunoSEQ multiplex PCR, yet TCRdb's version contains in-frame clones alone and is incomplete. This table holds about 100,000 clones, about 93% found once. The material was peripheral blood, obtained on day 0 of AZD1222 vaccination. The receptor was derived from an adult in good health. The chain has TRBV20-1 and TRBJ1-5; D not certain. CDR3 region: CSASDYSNQPQHF. CDR3 coding DNA: TGCAGTGCAAGTGACTATAGCAATCAGCCCCAGCATTTT.